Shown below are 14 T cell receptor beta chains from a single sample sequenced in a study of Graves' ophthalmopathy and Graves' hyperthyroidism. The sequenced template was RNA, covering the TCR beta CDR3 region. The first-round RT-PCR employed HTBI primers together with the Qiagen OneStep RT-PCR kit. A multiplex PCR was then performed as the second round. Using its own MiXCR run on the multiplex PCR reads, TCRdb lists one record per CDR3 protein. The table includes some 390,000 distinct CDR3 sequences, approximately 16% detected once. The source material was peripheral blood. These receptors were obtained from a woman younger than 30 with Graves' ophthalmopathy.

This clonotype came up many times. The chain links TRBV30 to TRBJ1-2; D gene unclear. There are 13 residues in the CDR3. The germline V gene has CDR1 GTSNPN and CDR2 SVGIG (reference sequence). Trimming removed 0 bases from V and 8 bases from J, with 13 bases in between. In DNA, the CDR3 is TGTGCCTGGAGTGTAGGTGGTGCCGCGGGCTACACCTTC. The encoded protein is CAWSVGGAAGYTF.

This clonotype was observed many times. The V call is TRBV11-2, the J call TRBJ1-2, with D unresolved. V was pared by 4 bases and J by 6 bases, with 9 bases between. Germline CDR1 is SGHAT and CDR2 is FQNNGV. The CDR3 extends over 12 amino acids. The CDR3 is CASSWEGDGYTF. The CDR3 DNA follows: TGTGCCAGCAGCTGGGAGGGAGATGGCTACACCTTC.

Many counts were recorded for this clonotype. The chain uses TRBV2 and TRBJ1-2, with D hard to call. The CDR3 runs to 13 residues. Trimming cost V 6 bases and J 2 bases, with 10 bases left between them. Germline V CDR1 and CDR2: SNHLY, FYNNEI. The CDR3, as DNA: TGTGCCAGCAGCGCCCAGGCGAACTATGGCTACACCTTC. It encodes CASSAQANYGYTF.

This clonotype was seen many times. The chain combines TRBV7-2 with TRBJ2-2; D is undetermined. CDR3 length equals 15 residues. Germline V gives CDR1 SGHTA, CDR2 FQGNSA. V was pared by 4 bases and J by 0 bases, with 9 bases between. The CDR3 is CASSYAATNTGELFF. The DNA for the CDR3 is TGTGCCAGCAGCTATGCCGCTACGAACACCGGGGAGCTGTTTTTT. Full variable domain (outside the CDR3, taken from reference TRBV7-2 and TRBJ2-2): GAGVSQSPSNKVTEKGKDVELRCDPISGHTALYWYRQSLGQGLEFLIYFQGNSAPDKSGLPSDRFSAERTGGSVSTLTIQRTQQEDSAVYLCASSYAATNTGELFFGEGSRLTVL.

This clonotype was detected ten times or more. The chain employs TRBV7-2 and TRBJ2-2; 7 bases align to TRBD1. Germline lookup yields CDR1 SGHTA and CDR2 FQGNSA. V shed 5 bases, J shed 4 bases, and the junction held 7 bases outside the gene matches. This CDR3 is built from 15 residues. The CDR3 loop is CASSGAAGGTGELFF. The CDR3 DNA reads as TGTGCCAGCAGCGGTGCAGCAGGGGGCACCGGGGAGCTGTTTTTT.

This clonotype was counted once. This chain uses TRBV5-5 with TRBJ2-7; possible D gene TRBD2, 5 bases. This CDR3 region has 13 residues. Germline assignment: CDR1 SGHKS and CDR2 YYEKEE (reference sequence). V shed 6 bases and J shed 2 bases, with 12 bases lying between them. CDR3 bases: TGTGCCAGCAAGGGAGAGACTACCTACGAGCAGTACTTC. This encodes CASKGETTYEQYF.

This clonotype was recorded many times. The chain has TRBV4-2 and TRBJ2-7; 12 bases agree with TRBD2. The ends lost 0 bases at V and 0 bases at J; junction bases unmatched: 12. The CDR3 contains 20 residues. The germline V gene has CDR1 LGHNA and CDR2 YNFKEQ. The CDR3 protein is CASSQDLASGGAGHSYEQYF. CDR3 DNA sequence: TGTGCCAGCAGCCAAGATTTGGCTAGCGGGGGGGCAGGACACTCCTACGAGCAGTACTTC.

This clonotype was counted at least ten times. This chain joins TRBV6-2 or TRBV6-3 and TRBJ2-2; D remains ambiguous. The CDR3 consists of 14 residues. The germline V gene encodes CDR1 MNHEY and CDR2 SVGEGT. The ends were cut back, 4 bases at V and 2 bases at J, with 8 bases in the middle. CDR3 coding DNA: TGTGCCAGCAGTTCCTGGGGAAACACCGGGGAGCTGTTTTTT. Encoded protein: CASSSWGNTGELFF.

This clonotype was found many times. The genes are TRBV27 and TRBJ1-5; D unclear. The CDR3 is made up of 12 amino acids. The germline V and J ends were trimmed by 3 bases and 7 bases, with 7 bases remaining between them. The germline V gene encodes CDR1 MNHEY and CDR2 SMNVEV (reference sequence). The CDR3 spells CASSFWGQPQHF. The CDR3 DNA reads TGTGCCAGCAGTTTTTGGGGACAGCCCCAGCATTTT.

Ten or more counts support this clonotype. The CDR3 protein is CASSLTWGGELFF. In DNA, the CDR3 is TGTGCCAGCAGCCTCACATGGGGGGGGGAGCTGTTTTTT. V usage is TRBV7-3 and J usage is TRBJ2-2; possibly TRBD1 or TRBD2 for D (5 bases each). Trimming left V 5 bases short and J 8 bases short, with 12 bases between. The CDR3 has 13 amino acids. The germline CDR1 and CDR2 sequences are SGHTA and FQGTGA. Together with reference TRBV7-3 and TRBJ2-2, the CDR3 gives the full variable domain: GAGVSQTPSNKVTEKGKYVELRCDPISGHTALYWYRQSLGQGPEFLIYFQGTGAADDSGLPNDRFFAVRPEGSVSTLKIQRTERGDSAVYLCASSLTWGGELFFGEGSRLTVL.

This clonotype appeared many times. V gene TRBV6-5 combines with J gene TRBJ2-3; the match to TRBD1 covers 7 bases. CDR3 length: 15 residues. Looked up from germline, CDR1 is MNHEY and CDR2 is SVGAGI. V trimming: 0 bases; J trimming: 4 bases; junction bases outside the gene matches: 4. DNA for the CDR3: TGTGCCAGCAGTTACTCGAACAGGGGCGCAGATACGCAGTATTTT. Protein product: CASSYSNRGADTQYF.

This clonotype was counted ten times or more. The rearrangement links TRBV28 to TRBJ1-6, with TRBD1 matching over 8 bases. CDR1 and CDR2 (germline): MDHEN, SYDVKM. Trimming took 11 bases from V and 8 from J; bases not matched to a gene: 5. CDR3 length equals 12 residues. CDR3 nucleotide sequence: TGTGCCGGACACAGGGGGGATTCACCCCTCCACTTT. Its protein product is CAGHRGDSPLHF.

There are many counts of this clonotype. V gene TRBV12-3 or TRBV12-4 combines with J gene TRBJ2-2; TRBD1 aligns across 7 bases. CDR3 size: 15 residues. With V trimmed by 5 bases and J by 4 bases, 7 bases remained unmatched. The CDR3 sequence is CASSRTGWTTGELFF. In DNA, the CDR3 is TGTGCCAGCAGTCGGACAGGTTGGACCACCGGGGAGCTGTTTTTT.

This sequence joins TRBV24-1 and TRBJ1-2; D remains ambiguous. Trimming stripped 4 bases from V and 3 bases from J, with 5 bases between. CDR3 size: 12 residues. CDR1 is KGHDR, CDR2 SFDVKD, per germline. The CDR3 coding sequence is TGTGCCACCAGTGAGGGAGACTATGGCTACACCTTC. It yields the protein CATSEGDYGYTF.